This TCR beta chain was retrieved from a study of regulatory T cells in long-lasting Graves disease. Study as a whole: Graves' patients with a new diagnosis had received antithyroid drugs under 3 months.

This clonotype has ten or more counts. According to the study, TCR beta libraries were built with iRepertoire HTBI primers and CDR3-region Arm-PCR. TCRdb passed the multiplex PCR reads through MiXCR, listing each CDR3 protein once. The data contain hundreds of thousands of distinct CDR3 sequences, approximately 12% of them seen just once; the ten biggest clones take up approximately 9%. Sample time point: newly diagnosed GD, antithyroid drugs for less than 3 months. RNA isolated from PBMCs was used to make the TCR library. The same specimen was also included in a second study, on T cells in Graves' hyperthyroidism and ophthalmopathy. Per that study: First-round RT-PCR targeting the TCR CDR3 was performed with the HTBI primer set.

The material was peripheral blood mononuclear cells (PBMCs), obtained at new diagnosis, from a patient treated with antithyroid drugs. The receptor was derived from a woman aged 25 to 39 with Graves disease.

CDR3 protein: CASSLSQGVTTNEKLFF. The DNA of the CDR3 is TGTGCCAGCAGTTTATCACAGGGGGTGACAACTAATGAAAAACTGTTTTTT. The chain employs TRBV27 and TRBJ1-4, with TRBD1 matching over 8 bases. J lost 0 bases, V lost 0 bases, and 3 bases had no gene match. The CDR3 consists of 17 residues. CDR1 is MNHEY, CDR2 SMNVEV, per germline (reference sequence).